Only one count was recorded for the clone carrying this T cell receptor (beta chain). Other DNA sequences in this specimen translate into the identical CDR3. The data belong to a study of blood T cell repertoires in COVID-19. In the study overall: Collection of acute and convalescent COVID-19 samples took place in the United States, Italy and Spain. T cells, B-cell-depleted T cells, or PBMCs supplied cDNA or gDNA.

Sequencing used immunoSEQ multiplex PCR; TCRdb keeps in-frame clones, though not all of them. The data show about 210,000 clones, 80% to 90% seen once. CDR1 is SGHAT, CDR2 FQNNGV, per germline. The CDR3 has 12 residues. V lost 5 bases and J lost 4, with 8 bases in between. This receptor was obtained from a woman in her 50s with active or convalescent COVID-19. The gene calls are TRBV11-2 and TRBJ2-5; D is uncertain. The sequencing input was peripheral blood. Here the CDR3 reads CASSLGRETQYF. The CDR3 coding sequence is TGTGCCAGCAGCCTGGGCAGAGAGACCCAGTACTTC.